Listed below are T cell receptor beta chains from one sample, sequenced in a study of beta chain features in type 1 diabetes. The repertoire was sequenced with immunoSEQ multiplex PCR; TCRdb's copy has only in-frame clones and lacks some. Here the sample spans hundreds of thousands of clones, roughly 13% being singletons. Specimen: naive CD4+ T cells from blood. The receptors shown here come from a man aged 18 to 30 with type 1 diabetes. Each CDR3 is given with its conserved first and last residue. Each record gives: D gene, V gene, J gene, clone size, CDR3 protein, CDR3 DNA. A D gene is named only where the DNA matches it firmly. Clone size is stated in some rows and not others, as once, few, many or a class when expanded.

>NA|TRBV6-1|TRBJ2-5|NA
CASSPEETQYF
TGTGCCAGCAGTCCAGAAGAGACCCAGTACTTC
>NA|TRBV10-3|TRBJ2-3|few
CAMGIGPSTDTQYF
TGTGCCATGGGAATTGGACCGAGCACAGATACGCAGTATTTT
>NA|TRBV27|TRBJ2-3|NA
CASSPLRADTQYF
TGTGCCAGCAGCCCCCTCAGGGCAGATACGCAGTATTTT
>NA|TRBV6-5|TRBJ2-5|NA
CASGGLPPETQYF
TGTGCCAGCGGGGGACTCCCTCCAGAGACCCAGTACTTC
>TRBD1|TRBV30|TRBJ2-1|NA
CAWRNSQGAIGYNEQFF
TGTGCCTGGAGGAATAGCCAGGGGGCCATCGGCTACAATGAGCAGTTCTTC
>NA|TRBV13|TRBJ2-2|NA
CASSLVHRATTGELFF
TGTGCCAGCAGCTTAGTTCACAGGGCGACCACCGGGGAGCTGTTTTTT
>TRBD1|TRBV5-6|TRBJ2-7|NA
CASSRDRTYEQYF
TGTGCCAGCAGCCGGGACAGGACCTACGAGCAGTACTTC
>NA|TRBV30|TRBJ2-7|NA
CACTGQTSGPLQYEQYF
TGTGCCTGCACGGGGCAGACGAGTGGCCCTTTACAGTACGAGCAGTACTTC
>NA|TRBV29-1|TRBJ1-2|NA
CSVEEGGCF
TGCAGCGTTGAAGAGGGAGGTTGCTTC
>NA|TRBV7-9|TRBJ2-1|few
CASSSRGSLSYNEQFF
TGTGCCAGCAGCTCGAGAGGGTCCCTCTCCTACAATGAGCAGTTCTTC
>TRBD1|TRBV18|TRBJ1-2|few
CASSSDRGTTNYGYTF
TGTGCCAGCTCATCGGACAGGGGGACTACTAACTATGGCTACACCTTC
>TRBD1|TRBV30|TRBJ2-6|few
CAWSPTRTGEGANVLTF
TGTGCCTGGAGTCCCACCCGGACAGGGGAAGGGGCCAACGTCCTGACTTTC
>NA|TRBV28|TRBJ2-1|NA
CASSSGTGAYNEQFF
TGTGCCAGCAGTTCTGGGACTGGAGCCTACAATGAGCAGTTCTTC
>NA|TRBV15|TRBJ1-3|NA
CATSRDLGTGNTIYF
TGTGCCACCAGCAGAGATTTGGGAACTGGAAACACCATATATTTT
>TRBD1|TRBV29-1|TRBJ1-3|few
CSVEVRTGTGNTIYF
TGCAGCGTTGAAGTCCGGACAGGGACTGGAAACACCATATATTTT
>TRBD2|TRBV9|TRBJ2-3|NA
CASSVDPAGGTDTQYF
TGTGCCAGCAGCGTAGACCCAGCGGGGGGCACAGATACGCAGTATTTT
>NA|TRBV6-5|TRBJ1-6|NA
CASSSDSRGSPLHF
TGTGCCAGCAGTTCGGACAGTAGGGGGTCACCCCTCCACTTT
>NA|TRBV6-6|TRBJ2-7|NA
CASSSRPYEQYF
TGTGCCAGCAGTTCCAGACCCTACGAGCAGTACTTC
>NA|TRBV28|TRBJ1-2|NA
CASASNYGYTF
TGTGCCAGCGCATCTAACTATGGCTACACCTTC